Shown below are 24 T cell receptor beta chains from a single sample sequenced in a study of beta chain features in type 1 diabetes. Every bit of the isolated RNA underwent reverse transcription, so sequencing read expressed TCRB transcripts. Produced via immunoSEQ multiplex PCR; TCRdb's table is partial and in-frame only. The sample lists under 450,000 clones, roughly 16% seen once, with around 0.02% in the top ten. The sample consisted of naive CD4+ T cells from blood. These receptors were collected from a woman between 18 and 30 years old in good health.

This clone was counted between two and nine times. This rearrangement joins TRBV30 to TRBJ2-1; no reliable D call. V dropped 3 bases and J dropped 2 bases, with 8 bases sitting between them. Germline lookup yields CDR1 GTSNPN and CDR2 SVGIG (reference sequence). The CDR3 extends over 13 amino acids. CDR3 in DNA: TGTGCCTGGAGAAGGCAGGCCTACAATGAGCAGTTCTTC. Protein sequence: CAWRRQAYNEQFF.

This clone was observed a few times. Because the CDR3's place on the DNA is in doubt, the DNA is left out and the CDR3 is given as listed by TCRdb. The genes are TRBV18 and TRBJ2-1; TRBD2, the D gene given by the table, was not confirmed from the DNA. Per the germline V gene, CDR1 is KGHSH and CDR2 is LQKENI. Counting both end residues, the CDR3 totals 15 amino acids. This chain's CDR3 is CASSPTVGSGSVWIF.

The sample holds a few counts of this clone. The chain employs TRBV6-6 and TRBJ2-1, with D possibly TRBD1 on 6 matching bases. Looked up from germline, CDR1 is MNHNY and CDR2 is SVGAGI (reference sequence). The CDR3 sequence is 15 residues long. The V end lost 5 bases, the J end lost 12 bases, and 23 bases lay between the germline ends. CDR3 protein: CASSTGDRTRIPQFF. For the CDR3, the DNA is TGTGCCAGCAGTACAGGTGACAGGACCAGAATTCCGCAGTTCTTC.

This clone occurred a few times. The DNA for the CDR3 is TGTGCCAGCAGCTTTAATCCGGGTAGCCAGCCCCAGCATTTT. Its translation is CASSFNPGSQPQHF. V gene TRBV7-9 combines with J gene TRBJ1-5; unclear D gene. V was pared by 3 bases and J by 7 bases, with 13 bases between. This CDR3 contains 14 residues. The germline V gene has CDR1 SEHNR and CDR2 FQNEAQ (reference sequence).

This clone was counted between two and nine times. This chain joins TRBV4-3 and TRBJ2-1, with D possibly being TRBD1 (5 bases). The CDR3 covers 15 residues. Germline V gene lookup returns CDR1 LGHNA and CDR2 YSLEER. The ends were cut back, 4 bases at V and 2 bases at J, with 12 bases in the middle. The chain's CDR3 is CASSPRRETYNEQFF. The CDR3, as DNA: TGCGCCAGCAGCCCACGCAGGGAAACCTACAATGAGCAGTTCTTC.

This clone was seen more than once but under ten times. The chain has TRBV30 and TRBJ1-1; D may be TRBD1 (6 bases). The CDR3 extends over 15 amino acids. CDR1 is GTSNPN, CDR2 SVGIG, per germline (reference sequence). V lost 0 bases and J lost 5, with 16 bases in between. DNA of the CDR3: TGTGCCTGGAGTGTACTTGGGGGCGAGGGTACTGAAGCTTTCTTT. Its protein product is CAWSVLGGEGTEAFF.

There are a few counts of this clone. The CDR3 protein is CASIRDRNTDTQYF. CDR3 DNA sequence: TGTGCCAGCATTCGGGACAGAAACACAGATACGCAGTATTTT. The chain recombines TRBV2 with TRBJ2-3; 7 bases map to TRBD1. This CDR3 has 14 amino acids. Germline V CDR1 and CDR2: SNHLY, FYNNEI. Trimming cost V 7 bases and J 2 bases; bases outside gene matches: 6.

There are a few counts of this clone. The rearrangement links TRBV7-9 to TRBJ2-1, with a weak D call TRBD2 (6 bases). CDR1 is SEHNR, CDR2 FQNEAQ, per germline (reference sequence). Trimming stripped 4 bases from V and 3 bases from J, with 13 bases between. The CDR3 loop spans 15 amino acids. CDR3 DNA: TGTGCCAGCAGCTCGACTAGTATCAACTACAATGAGCAGTTCTTC. Amino acid sequence: CASSSTSINYNEQFF.

The table lists this clone with a few counts. The rearrangement joins TRBV5-1 to TRBJ2-7; a weak D match, TRBD2 (6 bases). CDR1 and CDR2 (germline): SGHRS, YFSETQ. Deletions cut 0 bases from V and 8 bases from J, with 15 bases between. The length of the CDR3 is 14 residues. CDR3 sequence (DNA): TGCGCCAGCAGCTTGGAACTAGCTGGAGCGCAGCAGTACTTC. Its protein is CASSLELAGAQQYF.

The chain recombines TRBV4-3 with TRBJ2-1, with D possibly matching TRBD2 (6 bases). The germline gives CDR1 LGHNA, CDR2 YSLEER. The CDR3 runs to 14 residues. V shed 0 bases and J shed 8 bases, with 11 bases lying between them. In nucleotides, the CDR3 is TGCGCCAGCAGCCAAGAAAGGAGGGGTCATGAGCAGTTCTTC. Protein sequence: CASSQERRGHEQFF.

The chain combines TRBV6-5 with TRBJ2-7; 12 nucleotides align to TRBD2. This CDR3 contains 15 residues. Trimming at V came to 7 bases and at J to 0 bases, leaving 4 bases not matched to a gene. The germline V gene has CDR1 MNHEY and CDR2 SVGAGI. In nucleotides, the CDR3 is TGTGCCAGCACCGCACTAGCGGGAGGCTCCTACGAGCAGTACTTC. Translated: CASTALAGGSYEQYF.

V is TRBV19 and J is TRBJ2-5, with D possibly being TRBD1 (5 bases). The CDR3 is 12 amino acids. The V gene's germline CDR1 is LNHDA and CDR2 SQIVND (reference sequence). The V gene lost 4 bases and the J gene lost 4 bases, with 7 bases spanning the gap. The CDR3 is CASSRQLETQYF. The CDR3 nucleotides are TGTGCCAGTAGTAGACAGCTAGAGACCCAGTACTTC.

Only a few counts were recorded for this clone. The V call is TRBV29-1, the J call TRBJ2-4; TRBD1 agrees at 10 bases. The length of the CDR3 is 14 residues. CDR1 and CDR2 (germline): SQVTM, ANQGSEA. After removal of 7 bases from V and 4 bases from J, the junction contained 7 bases not matched to a gene. Here the CDR3 DNA reads TGCAGCGGTTTACCGGGACAGGGGAAAAACATTCAGTACTTC. Translation gives CSGLPGQGKNIQYF.

This clone was picked up a small number of times. The chain is built from TRBV29-1 and TRBJ2-1, with D possibly being TRBD2 (5 bases). The germline V and J ends were trimmed by 2 bases and 2 bases, with 16 bases remaining between them. The CDR3 runs 16 residues. Germline CDR1 and CDR2: SQVTM and ANQGSEA. The CDR3 loop reads CSVERERAETYNEQFF. The CDR3 DNA reads as TGCAGCGTTGAAAGGGAACGAGCGGAGACCTACAATGAGCAGTTCTTC.

This clone came up a few times. The chain links TRBV7-2 to TRBJ2-3; TRBD2 matches 8 bases. The length of the CDR3 is 16 residues. With V trimmed by 5 bases and J by 0 bases, 7 bases remained unmatched. CDR1 SGHTA and CDR2 FQGNSA come from the germline V gene. The chain's CDR3 is CASSPLAGTSTDTQYF. As DNA, the CDR3 is TGTGCCAGCAGCCCTCTAGCGGGTACCAGCACAGATACGCAGTATTTT.

V usage is TRBV30 and J usage is TRBJ2-5; D gene uncertain. The tail of the sequence fits TRBJ2-7 better, so the J call may be wrong. CDR3 length: 12 amino acids. In germline, CDR1 is GTSNPN, CDR2 SVGIG (reference sequence). The CDR3 DNA is TGTGCCTGGAGTGTACAAGCGTACGAGCAGTACTTC. It translates to CAWSVQAYEQYF.

The chain links TRBV30 to TRBJ1-1, with a tentative D call TRBD1 (5 bases). The CDR3 is 13 amino acids. The germline V gene has CDR1 GTSNPN and CDR2 SVGIG (reference sequence). Trimming shortened V by 8 bases and J by 0 bases, and 13 bases separated the two germline ends. The DNA for the CDR3 is TGTGCCAAACGACAGAACATGAACACTGAAGCTTTCTTT. Protein sequence: CAKRQNMNTEAFF.

V and J are TRBV28 and TRBJ2-3, with D perhaps matching TRBD2 (5 bases). The germline V gene has CDR1 MDHEN and CDR2 SYDVKM. V was cut by 2 bases and J by 0 bases, with 9 bases left in between. This CDR3 has 15 amino acids. The CDR3 is CASSLRGISTDTQYF. CDR3 DNA: TGTGCCAGCAGTTTACGAGGGATTAGCACAGATACGCAGTATTTT.

The V gene is TRBV7-3, the J gene TRBJ1-2; D is perhaps TRBD1 (6 bases). This CDR3 has 14 residues. CDR1 and CDR2 (germline): SGHTA, FQGTGA. Trimming took off 5 bases at V and 8 bases at J, with 18 bases between the two ends. CDR3 residues: CASSPGTSARGYTF. For the CDR3, the DNA is TGTGCCAGCAGCCCAGGGACAAGCGCAAGGGGCTACACCTTC.

The chain combines TRBV29-1 with TRBJ2-1, with no clear D. Trimming pared 3 bases from V and 6 bases from J, leaving 15 bases between. This CDR3 is 14 amino acids long. Germline CDR1 and CDR2: SQVTM and ANQGSEA. The CDR3 DNA reads as TGCAGCGTTGAGGTGACGAGAGGTGCCAATGAGCAGTTCTTC. The encoded protein is CSVEVTRGANEQFF.

The V and J genes are TRBV30 and TRBJ1-1; a possible D gene is TRBD1 (6 bases). V lost 3 bases, J lost 4 bases, and 15 bases lay in between. CDR1 GTSNPN and CDR2 SVGIG come from the germline V gene (reference sequence). CDR3 length: 14 amino acids. The CDR3: CAWSPGALGTEAFF. In nucleotides, the CDR3 is TGTGCCTGGAGCCCAGGGGCCCTCGGCACTGAAGCTTTCTTT.

The chain joins TRBV7-2 to TRBJ2-3; the D gene is possibly TRBD2 (6 bases). Germline CDR1 and CDR2: SGHTA and FQGNSA. This CDR3 comprises 15 residues. V was trimmed by 2 bases and J by 1 base, leaving 10 bases between them. CDR3 residues: CASSLPSGRTDTQYF. The CDR3 nucleotides are TGTGCCAGCAGCTTACCCAGCGGGCGCACAGATACGCAGTATTTT. The whole variable domain, filled in from reference TRBV7-2 and TRBJ2-3, reads GAGVSQSPSNKVTEKGKDVELRCDPISGHTALYWYRQSLGQGLEFLIYFQGNSAPDKSGLPSDRFSAERTGGSVSTLTIQRTQQEDSAVYLCASSLPSGRTDTQYFGPGTRLTVL.

The chain joins TRBV4-2 to TRBJ2-6; TRBD1 aligns across 8 bases. Germline V gene sequence: CDR1 LGHNA, CDR2 YNFKEQ. This CDR3 spans 18 amino acids. J gave up 2 bases and V 0 bases, and 6 bases lay outside the gene matches. The CDR3 loop is CASSQDPQGAAGANVLTF. The CDR3 DNA follows: TGTGCCAGCAGCCAAGATCCCCAGGGGGCGGCTGGGGCCAACGTCCTGACTTTC.

The sample holds a few counts of this clone. The chain has TRBV13 and TRBJ1-2; 10 bases are a match to TRBD1. Germline trimming cut 5 bases from V and 4 bases from J; bases unmatched to any gene: 10. The CDR3 length is 16 residues. In germline, CDR1 is PRHDT, CDR2 FYEKMQ (reference sequence). CDR3 bases: TGTGCCAGCAGCCGCCTGGACAGGGGGATAGGCTATGGCTACACCTTC. It encodes CASSRLDRGIGYGYTF.